This T cell receptor (beta chain) was retrieved from a study of T-cell reconstitution after alpha-beta-depleted transplantation in children. This sample's TCRbeta library carried unique molecular identifier barcodes. TCRdb fed the PCR reads into MiXCR, producing one record per CDR3 protein. The table lists around 450,000 distinct CDR3 sequences, about 17% of them singletons. General study findings and limits: Reported findings indicate that, about two months after transplant, alpha-beta T cells came from several hundred expanded clones, which were derived from non-depleted graft cells. A year had passed since transplant, and T-cell counts and diversity by then came mostly from newly produced T cells. Certain patients had high TCRbeta diversity at day 60, and it came from recipient T cells and thymic progenitors that survived.

This clonotype occurred a few times. Its specificity is unknown. This CDR3 spans 14 amino acids. From germline, CDR1 is SGHRS and CDR2 YFSETQ. The V end was cut by 2 bases, the J end by 0 bases, with 7 bases between. Sequenced material: PBMCs, mostly from graft donor cells, taken 360 days after TCRalphabeta/CD19-depleted stem cell transplant. The chain couples TRBV5-1 to TRBJ2-3, with unresolved D. This receptor was taken from a boy younger than two who had a stem cell transplant for Wiskott-Aldrich syndrome, so the T cells may come from the graft donor. CDR3 in amino acids: CASSLQLSTDTQYF. CDR3 bases: TGCGCCAGCAGCTTACAGCTGAGCACAGATACGCAGTATTTT.